One sample yielded the 24 T cell receptor beta chains listed below, sequenced in a study of blood T cell repertoires in COVID-19. Produced via immunoSEQ multiplex PCR; TCRdb's table is partial and in-frame only. This sample has 180,000 or so clones; roughly 79% occur once, and the top ten carry approximately 9.9%. Material for sequencing was peripheral blood. The receptors derive from a woman aged 40 to 49 with COVID-19, enrolled during active disease.

The rearrangement joins TRBV10-3 to TRBJ1-2, with TRBD1 matching over 7 bases. Unmatched junction bases numbered 13, after V lost 2 bases and J lost 4 bases. This CDR3 spans 17 amino acids. Looked up from germline, CDR1 is ENHRY and CDR2 is SYGVKD. For the CDR3, the DNA is TGTGCCATCAGTGAGGTTGACAGGGATTGGAGGAGCTATGGCTACACCTTC. It encodes CAISEVDRDWRSYGYTF.

The chain uses TRBV5-4 and TRBJ2-5; 13 bases align to TRBD2. This CDR3 region has 16 residues. Germline CDR1 SGHNT, CDR2 YYREEE (reference sequence). V lost 4 bases, J lost 5 bases, and 8 bases stayed unmatched. CDR3 sequence: CASSGTSGGGIETQYF. The CDR3, as DNA: TGTGCCAGCAGCGGAACTAGCGGGGGGGGCATCGAGACCCAGTACTTC.

CDR3 DNA: TGTGCCAGCAGCTTAGGGACAGGCCAGCGAGAGACCCAGTACTTC. Translation gives CASSLGTGQRETQYF. The chain employs TRBV11-2 and TRBJ2-5; 7 bases agree with TRBD1. CDR3 length: 15 residues. Losses at the gene ends were 1 base for V and 4 bases for J; bases not matched to a gene: 6. From germline, CDR1 is SGHAT and CDR2 FQNNGV.

CDR3 DNA: TGTGCCAGCAGCTCACAGGGGTACGAGCAGTACTTC. Translation gives CASSSQGYEQYF. This sequence joins TRBV27 and TRBJ2-7; TRBD1 aligns across 7 bases. V gave up 6 bases and J gave up 4 bases; unmatched junction bases: 3. This CDR3 is 12 amino acids long. Germline V gives CDR1 MNHEY, CDR2 SMNVEV (reference sequence).

This clone appeared a few times. The V gene is TRBV20-1, the J gene TRBJ2-4, with 7 positions matching TRBD1. Trimming at V came to 5 bases and at J to 11 bases, leaving 6 bases not matched to a gene. The CDR3 is 11 residues long. Germline V gene sequence: CDR1 DFQATT, CDR2 SNEGSKA (reference sequence). In nucleotides, the CDR3 is TGCAGTGCTCGGGACAGCCTCGTTCAGTACTTC. Residues: CSARDSLVQYF.

This chain connects TRBV19 to TRBJ1-3; 7 bases are a match to TRBD1. CDR1 and CDR2 (germline): LNHDA, SQIVND (reference sequence). The trim removed 6 bases at V and 0 bases at J, leaving 2 bases unmatched. The CDR3 length is 14 residues. The CDR3 protein is CASSSGGSGNTIYF. CDR3 nucleotide sequence: TGTGCCAGTAGCTCAGGGGGCTCTGGAAACACCATATATTTT.

The rearrangement uses TRBV4-1 and TRBJ2-6; tentatively, D is TRBD1 (5 bases). V was cut by 1 base and J by 0 bases, with 7 bases left in between. In germline, CDR1 is MGHRA, CDR2 YSYEKL. The CDR3 is 16 amino acids. CDR3 sequence (DNA): TGCGCCAGCAGCCAAGGGGGCATCTCTGGGGCCAACGTCCTGACTTTC. Encoded protein: CASSQGGISGANVLTF.

The chain is built from TRBV3-1 (or the pseudogene TRBV3-2) and TRBJ2-1; possibly TRBD2 for D (6 bases). This CDR3 comprises 13 residues. The germline V gene encodes CDR1 LGHDT and CDR2 YNNKEL (reference sequence). V gave up 6 bases and J gave up 4 bases, with 10 bases separating them. CDR3 DNA: TGTGCCAGCAGAGGGACTCCTTACAATGAGCAGTTCTTC. This encodes CASRGTPYNEQFF.

The chain employs TRBV3-1 (or the pseudogene TRBV3-2) and TRBJ1-1; 8 bases fit TRBD1. There are 15 residues in the CDR3. The germline V gene encodes CDR1 LGHDT and CDR2 YNNKEL (reference sequence). J lost 1 base, V lost 7 bases, and 8 bases had no gene match. The CDR3 DNA reads TGTGCCAGCACCCCGACAGGGGCCAAGAACACTGAAGCTTTCTTT. This codes for CASTPTGAKNTEAFF.

The chain employs TRBV6-1 and TRBJ2-1; D is perhaps TRBD2 (5 bases). Per germline, CDR1 MNHNS and CDR2 SASEGT. There are 13 residues in the CDR3. With 0 bases removed from V and 16 bases from J, the gap between germline ends came to 16 bases. The CDR3 is CASSEARQRYEFF. As DNA, the CDR3 is TGTGCCAGCAGTGAAGCCCGCCAGCGGTACGAATTCTTC.

The CDR3 loop is CASRDSSSYNSPLHF. Here the CDR3 DNA reads TGTGCCAGCAGAGACAGTTCCTCCTATAATTCACCCCTCCACTTT. The genes are TRBV6-5 and TRBJ1-6; a weak D match, TRBD1 (5 bases). The ends were cut back, 6 bases at V and 0 bases at J, with 9 bases in the middle. Germline values: CDR1 MNHEY, CDR2 SVGAGI. The CDR3 has 15 amino acids.

The J gene is TRBJ1-1, the V gene TRBV18, with 8 bases lining up with TRBD1. Germline values: CDR1 KGHSH, CDR2 LQKENI. The CDR3 has 15 residues. V lost 3 bases to trimming and J lost 1 base; unmatched junction nucleotides: 4. The CDR3 sequence is CASSPETGANTEAFF. DNA for the CDR3: TGTGCCAGCTCACCGGAGACAGGGGCGAACACTGAAGCTTTCTTT.

This chain joins TRBV5-5 and TRBJ2-7; 14 bases map to TRBD2. The V and J ends lost 0 bases and 13 bases, in that order; junction bases with no gene match: 6. This CDR3 spans 14 amino acids. In germline, CDR1 is SGHKS, CDR2 YYEKEE (reference sequence). CDR3 protein: CASSLGGTSGSGYF. The CDR3 nucleotides read TGTGCCAGCAGCTTGGGGGGGACTAGCGGGAGTGGATACTTC. The full variable domain, rest sourced from reference TRBV5-5 and TRBJ2-7, is DAGVTQSPTHLIKTRGQQVTLRCSPISGHKSVSWYQQVLGQGPQFIFQYYEKEERGRGNFPDRFSARQFPNYSSELNVNALLLGDSALYLCASSLGGTSGSGYFGPGTRLTVT.

The chain links TRBV28 to TRBJ2-5, with D possibly matching TRBD2 (6 bases). The CDR3 covers 16 residues. Looked up from germline, CDR1 is MDHEN and CDR2 is SYDVKM. Trimming shortened V by 4 bases and J by 1 base, and 16 bases separated the two germline ends. The CDR3 DNA is TGTGCCAGCAGTTCGGGGGATCGCTTAATCCAAGAGACCCAGTACTTC. This sequence encodes CASSSGDRLIQETQYF. Together with reference TRBV28 and TRBJ2-5, the CDR3 gives the full variable domain: DVKVTQSSRYLVKRTGEKVFLECVQDMDHENMFWYRQDPGLGLRLIYFSYDVKMKEKGDIPEGYSVSREKKERFSLILESASTNQTSMYLCASSSGDRLIQETQYFGPGTRLLVL.

V usage is TRBV5-6 and J usage is TRBJ1-1, with 7 bases that match TRBD1. The CDR3 has 17 residues. Looked up from germline, CDR1 is SGHDT and CDR2 is YYEEEE. Trimming cost V 4 bases and J 5 bases; bases outside gene matches: 17. CDR3 sequence (DNA): TGTGCCAGCAGCCGCGGGACAGCGGTGGGAGCGAGGACTGAAGCTTTCTTT. Encoded protein: CASSRGTAVGARTEAFF.

The chain combines TRBV15 with TRBJ1-5; no clear D gene. V lost 3 bases and J lost 1, with 4 bases in between. CDR1 is LNHNV and CDR2 is YYDKDF in the germline V gene (reference sequence). The CDR3 spans 13 residues. CDR3 in amino acids: CATSRGSNQPQHF. DNA for the CDR3: TGTGCCACCAGCAGGGGCAGCAATCAGCCCCAGCATTTT.

The CDR3 sequence: CASRDSAGEVYNEQFF. DNA of the CDR3: TGCGCCAGCAGGGACTCAGCGGGAGAGGTGTACAATGAGCAGTTCTTC. The chain combines TRBV10-2 with TRBJ2-1; TRBD2 matches at 8 bases. Germline V gene lookup returns CDR1 WSHSY and CDR2 SAAADI. V dropped 6 bases and J dropped 4; count of bases not matched to a gene: 11. The CDR3 has 16 amino acids.

CDR3 amino acids: CASSQGLAYEQYV. The CDR3 DNA is TGTGCCAGCAGCCAGGGACTAGCGTACGAGCAGTACGTC. The V call is TRBV7-8, the J call TRBJ2-7, with 10 positions matching TRBD2. V lost 5 bases and J lost 4; bases outside the gene matches: 2. Germline loops: CDR1 SGHVS, CDR2 FQNEAQ. CDR3 length: 13 residues.

The genes are TRBV2 and TRBJ1-1, with no clear D. Germline-derived CDR1 and CDR2 are SNHLY and FYNNEI. Deletions cut 6 bases from V and 8 bases from J, with 16 bases between. The CDR3 extends over 13 amino acids. This CDR3 reads CASRTSGGIEAFF. CDR3 in DNA: TGTGCCAGCAGGACCAGCGGAGGGATAGAAGCTTTCTTT.

The chain is built from TRBV7-9 and TRBJ2-5, with 9 nucleotides matching TRBD1. The V segment lost 2 bases and the J segment 5 bases; nucleotides outside the gene matches: 6. CDR3 size: 15 residues. CDR1 and CDR2 from the germline V gene are SEHNR and FQNEAQ (reference sequence). Here the CDR3 DNA reads TGTGCCAGCAGCTTACTAACAGGGGGCAGGGAGACCCAGTACTTC. This translates into CASSLLTGGRETQYF.

With regard to this clone: At one end the junction does not follow the germline gene, possibly because of a read error. The V and J genes are TRBV30 and TRBJ2-1; 9 nucleotides agree with TRBD2. Per the germline V gene, CDR1 is GTSNPN and CDR2 is SVGIG (reference sequence). The CDR3 has 15 amino acids. The DNA for the CDR3 is TGTGCCTGGACCCCGGGGGCTAGCGGGGCCCAGGGTCTGGTCTTC. Amino acids: CAWTPGASGAQGLVF.

This clone turned up a few times. The chain joins TRBV19 to TRBJ2-3; 9 positions match TRBD2. Germline V gene sequence: CDR1 LNHDA, CDR2 SQIVND (reference sequence). The CDR3 runs 16 residues. Trimming cost V 6 bases and J 1 base; bases outside gene matches: 8. CDR3 sequence (DNA): TGTGCCAGTAGATCCGCGGGAGGGCCTGGCACAGATACGCAGTATTTT. This gives the protein CASRSAGGPGTDTQYF. The whole variable domain, filled in from reference TRBV19 and TRBJ2-3, reads DGGITQSPKYLFRKEGQNVTLSCEQNLNHDAMYWYRQDPGQGLRLIYYSQIVNDFQKGDIAEGYSVSREKKESFPLTVTSAQKNPTAFYLCASRSAGGPGTDTQYFGPGTRLTVL.

This chain connects TRBV30 to TRBJ2-1, with TRBD2 matching 7 bases. The CDR3 spans 16 residues. The trim removed 2 bases at V and 5 bases at J, leaving 12 bases unmatched. Germline-derived CDR1 and CDR2 are GTSNPN and SVGIG (reference sequence). This CDR3 reads CAWSSATSETHNEQFF. CDR3 nucleotides: TGTGCCTGGAGTTCCGCAACTAGCGAAACCCACAATGAGCAGTTCTTC.

The chain employs TRBV5-1 and TRBJ2-7; 9 bases line up with TRBD1. Per germline, CDR1 SGHRS and CDR2 YFSETQ. V dropped 5 bases and J dropped 1; count of bases not matched to a gene: 4. CDR3 length equals 14 residues. CDR3 sequence: CASRTDRGSYEQYF. The DNA of the CDR3 is TGCGCCAGCAGAACGGACAGGGGTTCCTACGAGCAGTACTTC.